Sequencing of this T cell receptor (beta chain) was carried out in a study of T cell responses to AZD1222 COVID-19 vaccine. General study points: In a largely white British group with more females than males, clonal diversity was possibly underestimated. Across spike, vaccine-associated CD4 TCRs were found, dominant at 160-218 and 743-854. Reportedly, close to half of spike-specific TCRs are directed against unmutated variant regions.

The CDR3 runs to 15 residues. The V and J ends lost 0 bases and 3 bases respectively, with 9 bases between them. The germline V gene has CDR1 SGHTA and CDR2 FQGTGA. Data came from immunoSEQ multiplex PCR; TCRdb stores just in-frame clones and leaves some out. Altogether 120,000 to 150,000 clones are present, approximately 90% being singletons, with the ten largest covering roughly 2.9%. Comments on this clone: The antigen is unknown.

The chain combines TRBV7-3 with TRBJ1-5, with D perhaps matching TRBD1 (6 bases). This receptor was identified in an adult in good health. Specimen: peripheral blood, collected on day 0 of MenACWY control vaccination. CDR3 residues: CASSLTGGHNQPQHF. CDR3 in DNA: TGTGCCAGCAGCTTAACAGGGGGGCACAATCAGCCCCAGCATTTT.